Below are 8 T cell receptor beta chains sequenced from a single sample in a study of T-cell reconstitution after alpha-beta-depleted transplantation in children. Unique molecular identifiers were incorporated into the prepared TCRbeta library. TCRdb called the PCR reads again in MiXCR, with one record for every CDR3 protein. The sample yields hundreds of thousands of distinct CDR3 sequences, 15% to 20% seen once. The sequencing here drew on PBMCs, mostly from graft donor cells, taken 360 days after TCRalphabeta/CD19-depleted stem cell transplant. Receptors were obtained from a boy younger than two who had a stem cell transplant for Wiskott-Aldrich syndrome, so the T cells may come from the graft donor.

This clonotype was detected a few times. The chain has TRBV4-2 and TRBJ2-7; maybe TRBD2 (5 bases). Germline CDR1 reads LGHNA; CDR2 reads YNFKEQ. Trimming left V 0 bases short and J 3 bases short, with 9 bases between. The CDR3 has 14 residues. The chain's CDR3 is CASSQERDSYEQYF. CDR3 DNA sequence: TGTGCCAGCAGCCAAGAGAGGGATAGCTACGAGCAGTACTTC.

This clonotype was counted a few times. V is TRBV10-3 and J is TRBJ2-2; 9 bases match TRBD2. CDR1 ENHRY and CDR2 SYGVKD come from the germline V gene. The CDR3 extends over 19 amino acids. V trimming: 0 bases; J trimming: 7 bases; junction bases outside the gene matches: 15. CDR3 sequence: CAISESRGGGTSSIGELFF. As DNA, the CDR3 is TGTGCCATCAGTGAGTCGAGAGGAGGAGGGACTAGCTCTATCGGGGAGCTGTTTTTT.

This clonotype was recorded a few times. This chain uses TRBV20-1 with TRBJ2-5, with D perhaps TRBD2 (7 bases). The CDR3 extends over 14 amino acids. V was cut by 6 bases and J by 5 bases, with 19 bases left in between. Germline assignment: CDR1 DFQATT and CDR2 SNEGSKA (reference sequence). The CDR3 here is CSAGGGGLRETQYF. CDR3 in DNA: TGCAGTGCGGGGGGCGGGGGTCTTAGGGAGACCCAGTACTTC.

The chain recombines TRBV25-1 with TRBJ2-3, with a possible D match to TRBD2 (7 bases). Germline assignment: CDR1 MGHDK and CDR2 SYGVNS. The V and J ends lost 6 bases and 4 bases respectively, with 17 bases between them. The CDR3 contains 15 residues. The CDR3 nucleotides read TGTGCCAGCAGCCTCAAGGGGGGGACATCAGATACGCAGTATTTT. The encoded protein is CASSLKGGTSDTQYF.

This clonotype has a handful of counts. The rearrangement uses TRBV5-1 and TRBJ1-1, with 10 bases identical to TRBD1. This CDR3 has 14 amino acids. V shed 2 bases and J 5 bases; nucleotides not matched to a gene: 3. Germline CDR1 reads SGHRS; CDR2 reads YFSETQ. CDR3 loop: CASSFRDRGTEAFF. The CDR3 DNA is TGCGCCAGCAGCTTCCGGGACAGGGGAACTGAAGCTTTCTTT.

This clonotype was recorded many times. The chain uses TRBV7-9 and TRBJ1-6, with 7 positions matching TRBD1. V trimming: 4 bases; J trimming: 6 bases; junction bases outside the gene matches: 6. CDR3 size: 15 residues. Per the germline V gene, CDR1 is SEHNR and CDR2 is FQNEAQ (reference sequence). CDR3 nucleotides: TGTGCCAGCAGCTCGACAGGGATCCTTAATTCACCCCTCCACTTT. Translation: CASSSTGILNSPLHF. The variable domain in full, completed from reference TRBV7-9 and TRBJ1-6, reads DTGVSQNPRHKITKRGQNVTFRCDPISEHNRLYWYRQTLGQGPEFLTYFQNEAQLEKSRLLSDRFSAERPKGSFSTLEIQRTEQGDSAMYLCASSSTGILNSPLHFGNGTRLTVT.

This clonotype has just a few counts. This chain uses TRBV28 with TRBJ2-7; D is perhaps TRBD1 (5 bases). Trimming stripped 2 bases from V and 3 bases from J, with 17 bases between. The germline V gene has CDR1 MDHEN and CDR2 SYDVKM. The length of the CDR3 is 16 residues. CDR3 loop: CASSLGPSAGIYEQYF. In DNA form, the CDR3 reads TGTGCCAGCAGTTTAGGGCCCTCGGCAGGGATCTACGAGCAGTACTTC.

With respect to this clonotype: Mismatch with germline at one junction end may stem from a read error. The chain is built from TRBV5-6 and TRBJ2-5; 9 bases align to TRBD2. This CDR3 contains 14 residues. Germline V gene sequence: CDR1 SGHDT, CDR2 YYEEEE. The CDR3 here is CAGSATSGEETQYF. CDR3 bases: TGTGCCGGCAGCGCGACTAGCGGCGAAGAGACCCAGTACTTC.